What follows are 8 T cell receptor beta chains derived from one specimen sequenced in a study of cytomegalovirus exposure and HLA in healthy donors. The study ran its PCR with 60 Vbeta and 13 Jbeta primers. Sequencing used immunoSEQ multiplex PCR; TCRdb keeps in-frame clones, though not all of them. The sample records fewer than 130,000 clones, about 80% being singletons. The specimen was PBMCs. Receptor source: a man in his fifties in good health and CMV-seropositive.

The V gene is TRBV10-3, the J gene TRBJ1-2; 9 bases are a match to TRBD1. Per germline, CDR1 ENHRY and CDR2 SYGVKD. CDR3 length equals 13 residues. V lost 6 bases, J lost 6 bases, and 5 bases stayed unmatched. The CDR3 spells CAIRGTGKDGYTF. The CDR3 DNA reads TGTGCCATCAGGGGGACAGGGAAAGATGGCTACACCTTC.

The chain is built from TRBV2 and TRBJ2-5; TRBD2 might be the D (6 bases). From germline, CDR1 is SNHLY and CDR2 FYNNEI. The CDR3 contains 15 residues. Trimming stripped 7 bases from V and 3 bases from J, with 18 bases between. DNA for the CDR3: TGTGCCAGCAAGCAGTCAAGGGGCGGGAAAGAGACCCAGTACTTC. This sequence encodes CASKQSRGGKETQYF. Filled out from reference TRBV2 and TRBJ2-5, the complete variable domain reads EPEVTQTPSHQVTQMGQEVILRCVPISNHLYFYWYRQILGQKVEFLVSFYNNEISEKSEIFDDQFSVERPDGSNFTLKIRSTKLEDSAMYFCASKQSRGGKETQYFGPGTRLLVL.

V usage is TRBV7-9 and J usage is TRBJ2-3; 10 bases are a match to TRBD2. Germline values: CDR1 SEHNR, CDR2 FQNEAQ (reference sequence). Trimming at V came to 2 bases and at J to 0 bases, leaving 5 bases not matched to a gene. CDR3 length: 17 residues. The CDR3 coding sequence is TGTGCCAGCAGCTTATTTCCTAGCGGGAGAAGCACAGATACGCAGTATTTT. As protein: CASSLFPSGRSTDTQYF.

J is TRBJ1-2 and V is TRBV19; no clear D. V was pared by 10 bases and J by 1 base, with 13 bases between. CDR1 and CDR2 (germline): LNHDA, SQIVND (reference sequence). The CDR3 runs to 13 residues. The DNA for the CDR3 is TGTGCCACTACTAGGGCCCATAACTATGGCTACACCTTC. Encoded protein: CATTRAHNYGYTF.

V and J are TRBV27 and TRBJ2-1; 10 bases map to TRBD2. Germline V lookup: CDR1 MNHEY, CDR2 SMNVEV (reference sequence). The CDR3 runs to 19 residues. Trimming cost V 4 bases and J 4 bases; bases outside gene matches: 16. CDR3 region: CASSSPVAGGGKKYNEQFF. CDR3 sequence (DNA): TGTGCCAGCAGTTCCCCTGTAGCGGGAGGTGGGAAAAAATACAATGAGCAGTTCTTC.

This clone was recorded only once. The chain employs TRBV6-6 and TRBJ2-3, with 9 nucleotides matching TRBD2. Germline V CDR1 and CDR2: MNHNY, SVGAGI (reference sequence). V was pared by 2 bases and J by 0 bases, with 3 bases of the junction left unmatched. The CDR3 length is 16 residues. CDR3 coding DNA: TGTGCCAGCAGTTACGGACTAGCGATGAGCACAGATACGCAGTATTTT. Amino acids: CASSYGLAMSTDTQYF.

This clone was counted between two and nine times. This sequence joins TRBV6-5 and TRBJ1-6; TRBD1 matches at 7 bases. V gave up 6 bases and J gave up 8 bases; unmatched junction bases: 1. This CDR3 has 12 amino acids. Germline V gene lookup returns CDR1 MNHEY and CDR2 SVGAGI. The CDR3 here is CASRQGDSPLHF. CDR3 coding DNA: TGTGCCAGCAGGCAGGGGGATTCACCCCTCCACTTT.

The J gene is TRBJ2-1, the V gene TRBV5-1; TRBD2 aligns across 10 bases. Germline V gene lookup returns CDR1 SGHRS and CDR2 YFSETQ. There are 14 residues in the CDR3. The trim removed 4 bases at V and 15 bases at J, leaving 13 bases unmatched. CDR3 sequence: CASSPQMSGGAGFF. The CDR3 DNA is TGCGCCAGCAGCCCCCAGATGAGCGGGGGGGCTGGGTTCTTC.